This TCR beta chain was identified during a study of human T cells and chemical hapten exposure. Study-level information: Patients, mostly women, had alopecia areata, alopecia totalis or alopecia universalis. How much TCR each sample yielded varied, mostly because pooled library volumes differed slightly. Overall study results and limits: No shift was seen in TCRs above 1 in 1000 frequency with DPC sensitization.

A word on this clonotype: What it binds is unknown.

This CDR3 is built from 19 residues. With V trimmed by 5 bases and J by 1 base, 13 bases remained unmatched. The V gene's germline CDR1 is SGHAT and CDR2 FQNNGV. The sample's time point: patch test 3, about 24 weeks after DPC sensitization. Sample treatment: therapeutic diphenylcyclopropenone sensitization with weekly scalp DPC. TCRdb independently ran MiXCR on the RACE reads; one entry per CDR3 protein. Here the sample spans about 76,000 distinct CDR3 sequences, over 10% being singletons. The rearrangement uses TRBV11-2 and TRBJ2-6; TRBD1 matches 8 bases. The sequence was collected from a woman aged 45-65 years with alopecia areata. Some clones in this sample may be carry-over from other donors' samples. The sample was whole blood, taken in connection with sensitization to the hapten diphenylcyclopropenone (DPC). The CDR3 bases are TGTGCCAGCAGCGAACTATCAGGGGGCGTAAGGTCTGGGGCCAACGTCCTGACTTTC. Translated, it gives CASSELSGGVRSGANVLTF.